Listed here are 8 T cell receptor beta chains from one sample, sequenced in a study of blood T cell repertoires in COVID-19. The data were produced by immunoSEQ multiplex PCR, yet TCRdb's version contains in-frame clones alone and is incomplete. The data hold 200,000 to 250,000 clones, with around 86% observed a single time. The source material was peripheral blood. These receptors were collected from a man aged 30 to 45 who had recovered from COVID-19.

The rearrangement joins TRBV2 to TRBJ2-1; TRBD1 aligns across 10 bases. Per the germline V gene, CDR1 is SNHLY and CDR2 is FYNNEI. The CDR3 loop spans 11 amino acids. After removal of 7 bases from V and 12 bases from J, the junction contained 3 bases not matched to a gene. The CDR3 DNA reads TGTGCCAGCAACGACAGGGGGCCGCAGTTCTTC. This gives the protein CASNDRGPQFF.

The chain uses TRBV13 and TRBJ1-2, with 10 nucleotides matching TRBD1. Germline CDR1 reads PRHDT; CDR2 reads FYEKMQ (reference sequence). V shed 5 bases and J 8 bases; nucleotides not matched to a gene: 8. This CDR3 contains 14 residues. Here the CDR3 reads CASSLGTGVRGYTF. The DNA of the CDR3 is TGTGCCAGCAGCCTCGGGACAGGGGTACGCGGCTACACCTTC.

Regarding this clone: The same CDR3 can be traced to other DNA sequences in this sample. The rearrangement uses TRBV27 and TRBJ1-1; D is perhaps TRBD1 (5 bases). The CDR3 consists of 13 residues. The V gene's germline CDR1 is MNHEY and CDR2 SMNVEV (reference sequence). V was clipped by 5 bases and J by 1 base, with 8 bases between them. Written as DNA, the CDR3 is TGTGCCAGCAGTACAGGAACGAACACTGAAGCTTTCTTT. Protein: CASSTGTNTEAFF.

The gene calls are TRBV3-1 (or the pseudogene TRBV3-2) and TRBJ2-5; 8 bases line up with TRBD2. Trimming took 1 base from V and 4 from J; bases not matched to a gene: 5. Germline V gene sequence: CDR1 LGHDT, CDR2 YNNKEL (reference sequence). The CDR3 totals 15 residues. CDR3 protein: CASSQGTGGPETQYF. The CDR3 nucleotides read TGTGCCAGCAGCCAAGGGACGGGGGGGCCAGAGACCCAGTACTTC.

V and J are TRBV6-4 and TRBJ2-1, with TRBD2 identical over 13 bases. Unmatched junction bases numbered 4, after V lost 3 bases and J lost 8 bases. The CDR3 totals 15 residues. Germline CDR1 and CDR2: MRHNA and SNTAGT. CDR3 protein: CASSETSGGVDEQFF. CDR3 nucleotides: TGTGCCAGCAGTGAAACTAGCGGGGGGGTCGATGAGCAGTTCTTC.

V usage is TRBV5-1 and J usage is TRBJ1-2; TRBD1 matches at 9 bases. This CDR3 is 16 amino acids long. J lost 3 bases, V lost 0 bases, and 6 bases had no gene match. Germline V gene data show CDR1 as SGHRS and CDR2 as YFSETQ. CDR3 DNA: TGCGCCAGCAGCTTGGGCCGGGACAGGGTTGACTATGGCTACACCTTC. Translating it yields CASSLGRDRVDYGYTF. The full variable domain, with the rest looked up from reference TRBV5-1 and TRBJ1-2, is KAGVTQTPRYLIKTRGQQVTLSCSPISGHRSVSWYQQTPGQGLQFLFEYFSETQRNKGNFPGRFSGRQFSNSRSEMNVSTLELGDSALYLCASSLGRDRVDYGYTFGSGTRLTVV.

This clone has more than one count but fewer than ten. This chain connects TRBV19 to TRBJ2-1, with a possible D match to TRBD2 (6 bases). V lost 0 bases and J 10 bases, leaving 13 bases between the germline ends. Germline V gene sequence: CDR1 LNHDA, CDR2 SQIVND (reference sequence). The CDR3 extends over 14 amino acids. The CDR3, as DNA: TGTGCCAGTAGTATAGATCTCCCGCGGGGAGAGCAGTTCTTC. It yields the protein CASSIDLPRGEQFF.

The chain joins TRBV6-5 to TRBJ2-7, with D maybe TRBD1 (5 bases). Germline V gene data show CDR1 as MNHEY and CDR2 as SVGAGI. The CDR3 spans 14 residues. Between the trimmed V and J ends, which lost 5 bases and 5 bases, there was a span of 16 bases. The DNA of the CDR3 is TGTGCCAGCAGTCTATTTCAGGGTTCAGACGAGCAGTACTTC. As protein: CASSLFQGSDEQYF.